The next 21 T cell receptor beta chains were all read from a single sample in a study of blood T cell repertoires in COVID-19. Profiling relied on immunoSEQ multiplex PCR, and the TCRdb table lists in-frame clones only, not all of them. Of 200,000 to 300,000 clones listed, roughly 86% are singletons. The material sequenced was PBMCs or T cells enriched from blood (not recorded which). These receptors were taken from a woman aged 18-29 years who had recovered from COVID-19.

The V call is TRBV15, the J call TRBJ2-1; 10 nucleotides align to TRBD2. Germline CDR1 LNHNV, CDR2 YYDKDF (reference sequence). There are 16 residues in the CDR3. Trimming cost V 1 base and J 11 bases; bases outside gene matches: 11. CDR3 region: CATSRVRLAGASKQFF. The CDR3 DNA is TGTGCCACCAGCAGAGTAAGGCTAGCGGGAGCCTCAAAGCAGTTCTTC. Full variable domain (outside the CDR3, taken from reference TRBV15 and TRBJ2-1): DAMVIQNPRYQVTQFGKPVTLSCSQTLNHNVMYWYQQKSSQAPKLLFHYYDKDFNNEADTPDNFQSRRPNTSFCFLDIRSPGLGDTAMYLCATSRVRLAGASKQFFGPGTRLTVL.

The rearrangement uses TRBV5-1 and TRBJ1-1; D gene ambiguous. V was cut by 0 bases and J by 1 base, with 7 bases left in between. The CDR3 sequence is 14 residues long. Germline-derived CDR1 and CDR2 are SGHRS and YFSETQ. The CDR3 region has the DNA TGCGCCAGCAGCTTGGACGGGAAGAACACTGAAGCTTTCTTT. It is translated as CASSLDGKNTEAFF.

V and J are TRBV6-2 or TRBV6-3 and TRBJ2-7, with D possibly TRBD2 on 6 matching bases. This CDR3 comprises 15 residues. The germline V gene encodes CDR1 MNHEY and CDR2 SVGEGT. The V end was cut by 2 bases, the J end by 2 bases, with 13 bases between. The CDR3 bases are TGTGCCAGCAGTTACACCGCCGGGAGTACCTACGAGCAGTACTTC. It codes for CASSYTAGSTYEQYF.

The V call is TRBV5-1, the J call TRBJ1-1; D remains unclear. CDR3 length: 16 residues. Germline V gives CDR1 SGHRS, CDR2 YFSETQ. The ends were cut back, 0 bases at V and 4 bases at J, with 16 bases in the middle. CDR3 in DNA: TGCGCCAGCAGCTTGGATATTGTGTCTCCGGGCACTGAAGCTTTCTTT. Translated: CASSLDIVSPGTEAFF.

The chain couples TRBV7-9 to TRBJ2-5; no clear D. Germline-derived CDR1 and CDR2 are SEHNR and FQNEAQ (reference sequence). With 1 base removed from V and 5 bases from J, the gap between germline ends came to 11 bases. This CDR3 comprises 14 residues. The chain's CDR3 is CASSLVRPQETQYF. The CDR3 DNA follows: TGTGCCAGCAGCTTAGTGCGGCCCCAGGAGACCCAGTACTTC. The full variable domain, in which reference TRBV7-9 and TRBJ2-5 provide the parts outside the CDR3, is DTGVSQNPRHKITKRGQNVTFRCDPISEHNRLYWYRQTLGQGPEFLTYFQNEAQLEKSRLLSDRFSAERPKGSFSTLEIQRTEQGDSAMYLCASSLVRPQETQYFGPGTRLLVL.

V is TRBV14 and J is TRBJ2-1; 10 nucleotides agree with TRBD2. The length of the CDR3 is 18 residues. Germline V CDR1 and CDR2: SGHDN, FVKESK. V lost 0 bases to trimming and J lost 8 bases; unmatched junction nucleotides: 13. The CDR3 is CASSQDRGRAGGHHEQFF. In nucleotides, the CDR3 is TGTGCCAGCAGCCAAGATAGGGGGAGAGCGGGAGGGCACCATGAGCAGTTCTTC.

This clone came up once. The genes are TRBV30 and TRBJ2-6, with D perhaps matching TRBD2 (6 bases). The germline gives CDR1 GTSNPN, CDR2 SVGIG (reference sequence). Deletions cut 4 bases from V and 1 base from J, with 23 bases between. This CDR3 contains 19 residues. CDR3 protein: CAWTTYAGTYLSGANVLTF. CDR3 nucleotides: TGTGCCTGGACGACTTATGCGGGGACCTATCTATCTGGGGCCAACGTCCTGACTTTC. The whole variable domain, remainder taken from reference TRBV30 and TRBJ2-6, is SQTIHQWPATLVQPVGSPLSLECTVEGTSNPNLYWYRQAAGRGLQLLFYSVGIGQISSEVPQNLSASRPQDRQFILSSKKLLLSDSGFYLCAWTTYAGTYLSGANVLTFGAGSRLTVL.

The chain carries TRBV29-1 and TRBJ2-5; possibly TRBD2 for D (6 bases). The CDR3 is 13 amino acids. The germline V gene encodes CDR1 SQVTM and CDR2 ANQGSEA. V lost 4 bases and J lost 4, with 13 bases in between. The CDR3 reads CSVGRRARETQYF. As DNA, the CDR3 is TGCAGCGTTGGGCGGAGGGCCCGAGAGACCCAGTACTTC.

The J gene is TRBJ2-1, the V gene TRBV29-1, with 9 bases that match TRBD2. This CDR3 is built from 16 residues. The J segment lost 2 bases and the V segment lost 2 bases, leaving 7 bases of the junction unmatched. The germline gives CDR1 SQVTM, CDR2 ANQGSEA. Written as DNA, the CDR3 is TGCAGCGTTGAAAGGATAGCGGGAGCAACCTACAATGAGCAGTTCTTC. It encodes CSVERIAGATYNEQFF.

The chain's CDR3 is CASSSQGFLWDFAVDTQYF. The DNA for the CDR3 is TGTGCCAGCAGCTCCCAGGGGTTTCTGTGGGATTTCGCGGTTGATACGCAGTATTTT. The chain combines TRBV7-8 with TRBJ2-3, with a possible D match to TRBD1 (6 bases). V was clipped by 4 bases and J by 6 bases, with 29 bases between them. CDR3 length equals 19 residues. The germline V gene encodes CDR1 SGHVS and CDR2 FQNEAQ.

This clone was seen a few times. The genes are TRBV30 and TRBJ1-6; D may be TRBD1 (5 bases). Looked up from germline, CDR1 is GTSNPN and CDR2 is SVGIG (reference sequence). The CDR3 sequence is 16 residues long. Trimming left V 0 bases short and J 8 bases short, with 17 bases between. CDR3 bases: TGTGCCTGGAGTGTATTAAGCGCAGGAGGGGATTCACCCCTCCACTTT. This sequence encodes CAWSVLSAGGDSPLHF.

V is TRBV18 and J is TRBJ1-2; unclear D gene. Trimming pared 5 bases from V and 4 bases from J, leaving 5 bases between. The CDR3 length is 11 residues. Germline CDR1 reads KGHSH; CDR2 reads LQKENI. The CDR3: CASSFFYGYTF. Written as DNA, the CDR3 is TGTGCCAGCTCATTCTTCTATGGCTACACCTTC.

V gene TRBV5-1 combines with J gene TRBJ2-3, with no clear D. CDR3 length equals 15 residues. Trimming took off 0 bases at V and 0 bases at J, with 8 bases between the two ends. CDR1 and CDR2 from the germline V gene are SGHRS and YFSETQ. The chain's CDR3 is CASSLAAVSTDTQYF. CDR3 in DNA: TGCGCCAGCAGCTTGGCCGCGGTTAGCACAGATACGCAGTATTTT.

The chain employs TRBV5-1 and TRBJ1-1, with 7 bases lining up with TRBD1. This CDR3 spans 15 amino acids. The trim removed 2 bases at V and 3 bases at J, leaving 7 bases unmatched. Germline CDR1 and CDR2: SGHRS and YFSETQ. In DNA, the CDR3 is TGCGCCAGCAGCTTCTTTGGACAGGCGGACACTGAAGCTTTCTTT. Encoded protein: CASSFFGQADTEAFF.

V is TRBV11-2 and J is TRBJ1-2, with a weak D call TRBD1 (5 bases). The V end was cut by 5 bases, the J end by 4 bases, with 20 bases between. There are 16 residues in the CDR3. In germline, CDR1 is SGHAT, CDR2 FQNNGV. The CDR3 DNA reads TGTGCCAGCAGCACATTTACCGCGGGGGGACTCTATGGCTACACCTTC. Translated: CASSTFTAGGLYGYTF.

V is TRBV24-1 and J is TRBJ2-1; 7 nucleotides agree with TRBD2. Germline trimming cut 3 bases from V and 0 bases from J; bases unmatched to any gene: 4. CDR3 length equals 16 residues. The germline V gene has CDR1 KGHDR and CDR2 SFDVKD. This CDR3 is CATSDASGSSYNEQFF. The DNA for the CDR3 is TGTGCCACCAGTGATGCTAGCGGTAGCTCCTACAATGAGCAGTTCTTC.

V gene TRBV24-1 combines with J gene TRBJ2-7, with a tentative D call TRBD1 (6 bases). CDR3 size: 15 residues. Looked up from germline, CDR1 is KGHDR and CDR2 is SFDVKD. V was cut by 1 base and J by 3 bases, with 12 bases left in between. CDR3 sequence (DNA): TGTGCCACCAGTGATTTTTGGCAGGGGAACTACGAGCAGTACTTC. Protein sequence: CATSDFWQGNYEQYF.

This chain joins TRBV10-3 and TRBJ2-2; possible D gene TRBD2, 5 bases. Germline lookup yields CDR1 ENHRY and CDR2 SYGVKD. This CDR3 is built from 16 residues. Between the trimmed V and J ends, which lost 3 bases and 0 bases, there was a span of 11 bases. The CDR3 region has the DNA TGTGCCATCAGTGAACCACGGGGAACGAACACCGGGGAGCTGTTTTTT. This translates into CAISEPRGTNTGELFF.

The genes are TRBV28 and TRBJ2-3; 8 bases agree with TRBD2. Germline trimming cut 2 bases from V and 6 bases from J; bases unmatched to any gene: 10. In germline, CDR1 is MDHEN, CDR2 SYDVKM. This CDR3 is built from 16 residues. In nucleotides, the CDR3 is TGTGCCAGCAGTTTAGGGTCGGCTAGCGGGTCGGATACGCAGTATTTT. As protein: CASSLGSASGSDTQYF.

CDR3 sequence: CASRGLQTSTDTQYF. The CDR3 DNA reads TGTGCCAGCAGGGGACTACAGACTAGCACAGATACGCAGTATTTT. The chain links TRBV6-5 to TRBJ2-3, with 7 nucleotides matching TRBD2. The CDR3 length is 15 residues. Germline V CDR1 and CDR2: MNHEY, SVGAGI. V lost 6 bases and J lost 0; bases outside the gene matches: 6.

V and J are TRBV12-3 or TRBV12-4 and TRBJ2-1; no clear D. CDR3 length equals 12 residues. The germline V and J ends were trimmed by 4 bases and 6 bases, with 7 bases remaining between them. The CDR3 region is CASSSVGNEQFF. CDR3 nucleotide sequence: TGTGCCAGCAGTTCCGTCGGCAATGAGCAGTTCTTC.